One and the same sample provided the 29 T cell receptor beta chains below, sequenced in a study of preoperative IRX-2 immunotherapy in early breast cancer. Treatment here: preoperative locoregional IRX-2 cytokine immunotherapy. The assay was immunoSEQ multiplex PCR, and TCRdb's table has in-frame clones only and misses some. The sample includes 90,000 to 100,000 clones, approximately 90% of them seen just once. The starting material was tumor tissue, obtained after IRX-2 immunotherapy. The receptors originated from a human donor with breast cancer.

The chain is built from TRBV16 and TRBJ1-1; no firm D call. V was cut by 4 bases and J by 1 base, with 10 bases left in between. There are 14 residues in the CDR3. CDR1 KGHSY and CDR2 FQNENV come from the germline V gene. CDR3 bases: TGTGCCAGCAGCCGCCTTAGAGGGAACACTGAAGCTTTCTTT. Amino acid sequence: CASSRLRGNTEAFF.

The chain has TRBV18 and TRBJ1-5; no definite D call. This CDR3 contains 15 residues. The germline V and J ends were trimmed by 4 bases and 0 bases, with 10 bases remaining between them. Looked up from germline, CDR1 is KGHSH and CDR2 is LQKENI. CDR3 protein: CASSQGRYSNQPQHF. DNA for the CDR3: TGTGCCAGCTCACAGGGTCGGTATAGCAATCAGCCCCAGCATTTT.

This chain links TRBV10-2 with TRBJ1-1, with D hard to call. V lost 0 bases and J lost 1, with 6 bases in between. The CDR3 runs 14 residues. Germline loops: CDR1 WSHSY, CDR2 SAAADI. CDR3 residues: CASSESSRNTEAFF. CDR3 DNA: TGCGCCAGCAGTGAGTCTTCCAGGAACACTGAAGCTTTCTTT.

The chain has TRBV25-1 and TRBJ1-6, with 7 nucleotides matching TRBD1. Trimming at V came to 6 bases and at J to 10 bases, leaving 9 bases not matched to a gene. This CDR3 is 14 amino acids long. Germline CDR1 is MGHDK and CDR2 is SYGVNS. CDR3 residues: CASSPERGQSPLHF. The CDR3 bases are TGTGCCAGCAGCCCAGAAAGGGGGCAATCACCCCTCCACTTT.

This clone has only a few counts. J is TRBJ2-5 and V is TRBV11-3, with TRBD2 matching 8 bases. The CDR3 spans 14 residues. In germline, CDR1 is SGHNT, CDR2 YENEEA. V shed 5 bases and J 3 bases; nucleotides not matched to a gene: 5. The CDR3 spells CASSPGTSKETQYF. The DNA for the CDR3 is TGTGCCAGCAGCCCCGGGACTAGTAAAGAGACCCAGTACTTC.

The chain has TRBV19 and TRBJ1-5; D perhaps matches TRBD1 (6 bases). Germline CDR1 reads LNHDA; CDR2 reads SQIVND (reference sequence). This CDR3 region has 13 residues. Trimming cost V 5 bases and J 11 bases, with 16 bases left between them. CDR3 loop: CASSDPARDTQHF. Written as DNA, the CDR3 is TGTGCCAGTAGTGACCCCGCTCGGGACACCCAGCATTTT.

This clone was seen a few times. The J gene is TRBJ1-1, the V gene TRBV7-8, with TRBD1 as a possible D gene (5 bases). The CDR3 extends over 15 amino acids. V dropped 4 bases and J dropped 0 bases, with 12 bases sitting between them. Germline V gene data show CDR1 as SGHVS and CDR2 as FQNEAQ. The CDR3 spells CASSYRPGMNTEAFF. The CDR3 nucleotides are TGTGCCAGCAGCTATAGACCAGGGATGAACACTGAAGCTTTCTTT.

This clone was counted once. Written as DNA, the CDR3 is TGTGCCAGCAGTGATCTAGCCTACGAGCAGTACTTC. Encoded protein: CASSDLAYEQYF. This chain uses TRBV6-8 with TRBJ2-7; D remains ambiguous. Trimming took 5 bases from V and 2 from J, leaving 7 bases between them. The germline gives CDR1 MNHGY, CDR2 SAAAGT. CDR3 length equals 12 residues.

This clone has just one count. The rearrangement links TRBV5-1 to TRBJ2-7, with 11 bases fitting TRBD2. CDR1 SGHRS and CDR2 YFSETQ come from the germline V gene. V shed 3 bases and J 3 bases; nucleotides not matched to a gene: 20. The CDR3 has 20 residues. CDR3 protein: CASSWMGLTSGNSGHYEQYF. The CDR3 DNA is TGCGCCAGCAGCTGGATGGGGTTGACTAGCGGGAATTCGGGCCACTACGAGCAGTACTTC.

The chain joins TRBV2 to TRBJ2-2, with D uncertain. Germline CDR1 and CDR2: SNHLY and FYNNEI. The CDR3 covers 13 residues. Trimming left V 4 bases short and J 3 bases short, with 6 bases between. The CDR3 DNA reads as TGTGCCAGCAGTGCTTATGACACCGGGGAGCTGTTTTTT. Translated: CASSAYDTGELFF.

This clone was detected once. The chain recombines TRBV28 with TRBJ1-6; 7 nucleotides align to TRBD1. Losses at the gene ends were 5 bases for V and 5 bases for J; bases not matched to a gene: 6. CDR1 is MDHEN and CDR2 is SYDVKM in the germline V gene. CDR3 length: 15 amino acids. This chain's CDR3 is CASSPGTVNNSPLHF. The CDR3 bases are TGTGCCAGCAGTCCCGGGACAGTTAATAATTCACCCCTCCACTTT.

The V and J genes are TRBV28 and TRBJ2-5, with D unclear. V lost 3 bases and J 3 bases, leaving 5 bases between the germline ends. Germline V gene lookup returns CDR1 MDHEN and CDR2 SYDVKM. The CDR3 consists of 12 residues. The CDR3, as DNA: TGTGCCAGCAGTTTGGTGGAAGAGACCCAGTACTTC. Translating gives CASSLVEETQYF.

The V gene is TRBV6-8, the J gene TRBJ2-1; D is possibly TRBD1 (5 bases). Trimming left V 5 bases short and J 8 bases short, with 13 bases between. CDR1 is MNHGY and CDR2 is SAAAGT in the germline V gene. The CDR3 loop spans 13 amino acids. CDR3: CASSAYRSDEQFF. CDR3 nucleotides: TGTGCCAGCAGTGCCTACAGGTCGGATGAGCAGTTCTTC.

J is TRBJ1-1 and V is TRBV11-3; D is unclear. Germline V gives CDR1 SGHNT, CDR2 YENEEA. Trimming took 6 bases from V and 1 from J, leaving 15 bases between them. This CDR3 is built from 15 residues. The CDR3 region is CASSPTGLSNTEAFF. For the CDR3, the DNA is TGTGCCAGCAGTCCCACCGGATTGTCGAACACTGAAGCTTTCTTT.

The V and J genes are TRBV7-1 and TRBJ2-3; possibly TRBD2 for D (6 bases). TRBV7-1 is an open reading frame, and its role is uncertain. The CDR3 sequence is 15 residues long. Trimming pared 4 bases from V and 1 base from J, leaving 12 bases between. The CDR3 nucleotides are TGTGCCAGCAGCTTAACGGGGGACGGCACAGATACGCAGTATTTT. It encodes CASSLTGDGTDTQYF.

The V and J genes are TRBV29-1 and TRBJ1-1, with D perhaps matching TRBD1 (5 bases). The CDR3 consists of 12 residues. Germline V gene lookup returns CDR1 SQVTM and CDR2 ANQGSEA. Deletions cut 6 bases from V and 4 bases from J, with 12 bases between. The CDR3 sequence: CSVPRGGTEAFF. DNA for the CDR3: TGCAGCGTCCCTCGGGGGGGCACTGAAGCTTTCTTT.

This chain links TRBV18 with TRBJ2-5; possible D gene TRBD1, 5 bases. This CDR3 contains 15 residues. The germline V gene encodes CDR1 KGHSH and CDR2 LQKENI. V lost 0 bases and J 5 bases, leaving 13 bases between the germline ends. CDR3 in DNA: TGTGCCAGCTCACCACCGGAGAGACAGTGGGAGACCCAGTACTTC. Its protein product is CASSPPERQWETQYF.

The genes are TRBV5-1 and TRBJ2-3; D possibly matches TRBD1 or TRBD2 (5 bases each). V lost 4 bases and J 2 bases, leaving 20 bases between the germline ends. Germline assignment: CDR1 SGHRS and CDR2 YFSETQ. This CDR3 has 17 residues. CDR3 region: CASSTPGAHSTTDTQYF. The CDR3 DNA follows: TGCGCCAGCAGCACTCCCGGGGCTCACTCCACCACAGATACGCAGTATTTT. The entire variable domain, with the rest obtained from reference TRBV5-1 and TRBJ2-3, is as follows: KAGVTQTPRYLIKTRGQQVTLSCSPISGHRSVSWYQQTPGQGLQFLFEYFSETQRNKGNFPGRFSGRQFSNSRSEMNVSTLELGDSALYLCASSTPGAHSTTDTQYFGPGTRLTVL.

The chain joins TRBV6-8 to TRBJ2-3, with D tentatively TRBD1 (7 bases). Germline V gene lookup returns CDR1 MNHGY and CDR2 SAAAGT. The CDR3 is made up of 15 amino acids. V was pared by 7 bases and J by 5 bases, with 19 bases between. The CDR3 bases are TGTGCCAGCATCCCAGGGGGACTCCTCATAGATACGCAGTATTTT. This codes for CASIPGGLLIDTQYF.

This clone was found once. V is TRBV5-1 and J is TRBJ1-2, with a tentative D call TRBD1 (6 bases). The CDR3 is made up of 15 amino acids. CDR1 and CDR2 from the germline V gene are SGHRS and YFSETQ. Trimming took 2 bases from V and 2 from J, leaving 13 bases between them. The CDR3 protein is CASSLLTGLNYGYTF. For the CDR3, the DNA is TGCGCCAGCAGCTTACTGACAGGCCTCAACTATGGCTACACCTTC. Full variable domain (rest looked up from reference TRBV5-1 and TRBJ1-2): KAGVTQTPRYLIKTRGQQVTLSCSPISGHRSVSWYQQTPGQGLQFLFEYFSETQRNKGNFPGRFSGRQFSNSRSEMNVSTLELGDSALYLCASSLLTGLNYGYTFGSGTRLTVV.

There are a few counts of this clone. The CDR3 loop is CSVLASGIGGANVLTF. CDR3 bases: TGCAGCGTTCTCGCGTCGGGGATAGGAGGGGCCAACGTCCTGACTTTC. The gene calls are TRBV29-1 and TRBJ2-6; tentative D call: TRBD2 (5 bases). The V gene lost 5 bases and the J gene lost 4 bases, with 18 bases spanning the gap. In germline, CDR1 is SQVTM, CDR2 ANQGSEA. CDR3 length: 16 amino acids.

V usage is TRBV18 and J usage is TRBJ1-2; 9 bases fit TRBD1. This CDR3 has 14 residues. CDR1 KGHSH and CDR2 LQKENI come from the germline V gene. J lost 5 bases, V lost 3 bases, and 4 bases had no gene match. The CDR3 here is CASSPGTGFYGYTF. DNA for the CDR3: TGTGCCAGCTCACCTGGGACAGGGTTTTATGGCTACACCTTC.

This clone has just a few counts. The V call is TRBV6-8, the J call TRBJ1-4; D is perhaps TRBD1 (5 bases). The germline V gene encodes CDR1 MNHGY and CDR2 SAAAGT. This CDR3 has 12 residues. Deletions cut 9 bases from V and 6 bases from J, with 11 bases between. CDR3 loop: CARQGLDEKLFF. CDR3 DNA: TGTGCCAGGCAGGGTTTGGATGAAAAACTGTTTTTT.

This clone was detected only a few times. The chain uses TRBV11-3 and TRBJ2-2; no definite D call. Deletions cut 3 bases from V and 1 base from J, with 6 bases between. The V gene's germline CDR1 is SGHNT and CDR2 YENEEA. The CDR3 is 14 amino acids. The CDR3 region has the DNA TGTGCCAGCAGCTTTTATGGGAACACCGGGGAGCTGTTTTTT. This sequence encodes CASSFYGNTGELFF.

V is TRBV12-5 and J is TRBJ1-4, with 9 positions matching TRBD1. This CDR3 comprises 14 residues. Germline V gene lookup returns CDR1 LGHNT and CDR2 FRNRAP. CDR3 residues: CASTRQGGGEKLFF. The CDR3, as DNA: TGTGCCAGCACCCGACAGGGGGGTGGTGAAAAACTGTTTTTT.

The chain is built from TRBV18 and TRBJ1-6; tentatively, D is TRBD1 (5 bases). The CDR3 consists of 16 residues. From germline, CDR1 is KGHSH and CDR2 LQKENI. Trimming stripped 3 bases from V and 2 bases from J, with 11 bases between. The CDR3 reads CASSPGGSTYNSPLHF. The CDR3 DNA reads as TGTGCCAGCTCACCTGGGGGAAGCACCTATAATTCACCCCTCCACTTT.

V gene TRBV5-1 combines with J gene TRBJ2-5; D gene uncertain. The CDR3 is 15 amino acids. Germline V gene sequence: CDR1 SGHRS, CDR2 YFSETQ. The V gene lost 4 bases and the J gene lost 3 bases, with 16 bases spanning the gap. CDR3 protein: CASSPQSEGEETQYF. The DNA for the CDR3 is TGCGCCAGCAGCCCCCAATCGGAAGGAGAAGAGACCCAGTACTTC. Drawing the rest from reference TRBV5-1 and TRBJ2-5, the complete variable domain is KAGVTQTPRYLIKTRGQQVTLSCSPISGHRSVSWYQQTPGQGLQFLFEYFSETQRNKGNFPGRFSGRQFSNSRSEMNVSTLELGDSALYLCASSPQSEGEETQYFGPGTRLLVL.

Of note for this clone: One junction end does not reproduce the germline sequence, and a read error may be involved. This sequence joins TRBV6-9 and TRBJ2-1; D not certain. This CDR3 spans 11 amino acids. Per germline, CDR1 MNHGY and CDR2 SVAAGI. CDR3 amino acids: CATSDDNEQFF. In DNA form, the CDR3 reads TGTGCCACCAGTGATGACAATGAGCAGTTCTTC.

The V and J genes are TRBV11-3 and TRBJ1-1, with a weak D call TRBD1 (5 bases). The ends were cut back, 1 base at V and 5 bases at J, with 20 bases in the middle. CDR1 and CDR2 (germline): SGHNT, YENEEA. There are 17 residues in the CDR3. Here the CDR3 reads CASSLVAGPVVKTEAFF. In DNA, the CDR3 is TGTGCCAGCAGCTTAGTGGCAGGGCCGGTTGTAAAAACTGAAGCTTTCTTT.